Below are 18 T cell receptor beta chains sequenced from a single sample in a study of blood T cell repertoires in COVID-19. Generated by immunoSEQ multiplex PCR, the TCRdb table keeps only in-frame clones and is missing some. The data hold 70,000 to 100,000 clones, with roughly 90% observed a single time. The sequenced sample consisted of peripheral blood. The receptor set was obtained from a woman older than 75 with acute or convalescent COVID-19.

The chain employs TRBV6-6 and TRBJ1-4, with TRBD1 matching over 9 bases. With 6 bases clipped from V and 3 bases from J, the junction kept 5 bases outside the gene matches. Germline CDR1 reads MNHNY; CDR2 reads SVGAGI (reference sequence). CDR3 size: 15 residues. The CDR3 DNA reads as TGTGCCAGCAGCCCACAGGGGGCTGCTAATGAAAAACTGTTTTTT. Translated: CASSPQGAANEKLFF.

The chain uses TRBV4-1 and TRBJ1-1; 9 bases match TRBD1. CDR3 length: 13 amino acids. V shed 3 bases and J 11 bases; nucleotides not matched to a gene: 7. CDR1 is MGHRA, CDR2 YSYEKL, per germline. As DNA, the CDR3 is TGCGCCAGCAGCCAGGGGACAGGGAGGAGTGCTTTCTTT. It codes for CASSQGTGRSAFF.

The V call is TRBV2, the J call TRBJ2-3; 7 positions agree with TRBD1. The V segment lost 4 bases and the J segment 6 bases; nucleotides outside the gene matches: 7. The CDR3 contains 14 residues. Germline CDR1 is SNHLY and CDR2 is FYNNEI. The CDR3 bases are TGTGCCAGCAGTGCGATAACAGGGGCTGATACGCAGTATTTT. Its translation: CASSAITGADTQYF.

V is TRBV7-9 and J is TRBJ1-5; perhaps TRBD1 as D (6 bases). The CDR3 length is 15 residues. The V end lost 5 bases, the J end lost 2 bases, and 13 bases lay between the germline ends. Germline V gives CDR1 SEHNR, CDR2 FQNEAQ (reference sequence). The CDR3 sequence: CASSATGLGNQPQHF. CDR3 DNA: TGTGCCAGCAGCGCTACAGGGTTGGGCAATCAGCCCCAGCATTTT.

This CDR3 is CSVEGWGMGGNEQFF. The CDR3, as DNA: TGCAGCGTTGAAGGCTGGGGCATGGGGGGCAATGAGCAGTTCTTC. The chain is built from TRBV29-1 and TRBJ2-1; D is perhaps TRBD2 (6 bases). Trimming shortened V by 1 base and J by 6 bases, and 16 bases separated the two germline ends. Germline assignment: CDR1 SQVTM and CDR2 ANQGSEA. The length of the CDR3 is 15 residues.

J is TRBJ1-1 and V is TRBV29-1; the D gene is possibly TRBD1 (6 bases). The V end lost 2 bases, the J end lost 0 bases, and 7 bases lay between the germline ends. The CDR3 is made up of 13 amino acids. CDR1 and CDR2 from the germline V gene are SQVTM and ANQGSEA. The CDR3 sequence is CSVERQVNTEAFF. Written as DNA, the CDR3 is TGCAGCGTTGAACGACAGGTGAACACTGAAGCTTTCTTT.

This clone showed up just once. V gene TRBV21-1 combines with J gene TRBJ2-6; TRBD1, as called in the table, went unchecked against the DNA. TRBV21-1 is flagged as a pseudogene. The CDR3 spans 18 residues. The CDR3 protein is CASSKGGTGDSGANVLTF. The DNA of the CDR3 is TGTGCCAGCAGCAAAGGGGGGACAGGGGACTCTGGGGCCAACGTCCTGACTTTC.

The chain combines TRBV7-2 with TRBJ1-2; 7 bases are shared with TRBD1. The CDR3 totals 16 residues. The V gene's germline CDR1 is SGHTA and CDR2 FQGNSA. V lost 5 bases, J lost 1 base, and 10 bases stayed unmatched. This chain's CDR3 is CASSMTGPDGNYGYTF. The CDR3 nucleotides read TGTGCCAGCAGCATGACAGGGCCCGATGGTAACTATGGCTACACCTTC.

J is TRBJ2-3 and V is TRBV24-1; 7 nucleotides line up with TRBD1. CDR3 length: 16 amino acids. The germline V gene encodes CDR1 KGHDR and CDR2 SFDVKD. J gave up 2 bases and V 3 bases, and 7 bases lay outside the gene matches. The DNA for the CDR3 is TGTGCCACCAGTGATCGAGGGGACAGCTCCACAGATACGCAGTATTTT. Its translation is CATSDRGDSSTDTQYF.

The genes are TRBV12-3 or TRBV12-4 and TRBJ2-2; D gene unclear. V lost 4 bases to trimming and J lost 4 bases, with 7 bases between them. The CDR3 is 13 amino acids. The CDR3, as DNA: TGTGCCAGCAGTTCTCGAGGCACCGGGGAGCTGTTTTTT. Its translation is CASSSRGTGELFF.

This rearrangement joins TRBV2 to TRBJ2-2; 9 bases fit TRBD1. The ends lost 0 bases at V and 8 bases at J; junction bases unmatched: 10. There are 17 residues in the CDR3. Germline CDR1 reads SNHLY; CDR2 reads FYNNEI. The CDR3 spells CASSEAPGQGIVGELFF. As DNA, the CDR3 is TGTGCCAGCAGTGAAGCTCCGGGACAGGGTATCGTTGGGGAGCTGTTTTTT.

The V gene is TRBV25-1, the J gene TRBJ1-6, with a weak D call TRBD1 (5 bases). The CDR3 contains 13 residues. Germline V CDR1 and CDR2: MGHDK, SYGVNS. V was shortened by 7 bases and J by 4 bases, with 8 bases between the two germline ends. CDR3 protein: CASTGLYNSPLHF. CDR3 coding DNA: TGTGCCAGCACAGGGCTTTATAATTCACCCCTCCACTTT.

This clone turned up a few times. The gene calls are TRBV3-1 (or the pseudogene TRBV3-2) and TRBJ1-1; D not resolved. This CDR3 is built from 12 residues. V lost 3 bases to trimming and J lost 10 bases, with 12 bases between them. The germline gives CDR1 LGHDT, CDR2 YNNKEL (reference sequence). CDR3 nucleotide sequence: TGTGCCAGCAGCCACCCGAGACAAGGAGCTTTCTTT. Protein sequence: CASSHPRQGAFF.

This chain uses TRBV5-8 with TRBJ2-1; 8 bases map to TRBD1. This CDR3 has 18 residues. V shed 2 bases, J shed 5 bases, and the junction held 15 bases outside the gene matches. Germline-derived CDR1 and CDR2 are SGHTS and YDEGEE. The CDR3 DNA is TGTGCCAGCAGCTTCCACGGACAGGGCTTGAATGGAGACAATGAGCAGTTCTTC. It encodes CASSFHGQGLNGDNEQFF.

V and J are TRBV20-1 and TRBJ1-2, with TRBD1 matching 8 bases. The germline gives CDR1 DFQATT, CDR2 SNEGSKA (reference sequence). Unmatched junction bases numbered 9, after V lost 3 bases and J lost 9 bases. The CDR3 runs to 13 residues. The CDR3 sequence is CSASGRTGRSYTF. CDR3 in DNA: TGCAGTGCTAGTGGTCGGACAGGGAGGAGCTACACCTTC.

The chain employs TRBV3-1 (or the pseudogene TRBV3-2) and TRBJ2-1, with D perhaps TRBD2 (7 bases). V was pared by 4 bases and J by 5 bases, with 12 bases between. The length of the CDR3 is 14 residues. Germline CDR1 LGHDT, CDR2 YNNKEL (reference sequence). CDR3 in amino acids: CASSRGGADNEQFF. The CDR3 region has the DNA TGTGCCAGCAGCCGGGGGGGGGCTGACAATGAGCAGTTCTTC.

The chain carries TRBV5-1 and TRBJ2-5, with a possible D match to TRBD1 (7 bases). The germline V gene has CDR1 SGHRS and CDR2 YFSETQ. The CDR3 runs 15 residues. Trimming shortened V by 3 bases and J by 5 bases, and 17 bases separated the two germline ends. The CDR3 DNA reads TGCGCCAGCAGCTGGGGGCCAGGGGGGACGGAGACCCAGTACTTC. Residues: CASSWGPGGTETQYF. Drawing the rest from reference TRBV5-1 and TRBJ2-5, the complete variable domain is KAGVTQTPRYLIKTRGQQVTLSCSPISGHRSVSWYQQTPGQGLQFLFEYFSETQRNKGNFPGRFSGRQFSNSRSEMNVSTLELGDSALYLCASSWGPGGTETQYFGPGTRLLVL.

The sample holds one count of this clone. The chain carries TRBV11-2 and TRBJ2-3; 9 bases map to TRBD2. Germline V gene sequence: CDR1 SGHAT, CDR2 FQNNGV. The V gene end was trimmed by 3 bases and the J gene end by 0 bases; junction bases not matched to a gene: 10. The CDR3 is made up of 18 amino acids. CDR3 DNA: TGTGCCAGCAGCTTTCTAGCGGGGACGCTTACTAGCACAGATACGCAGTATTTT. Protein sequence: CASSFLAGTLTSTDTQYF.